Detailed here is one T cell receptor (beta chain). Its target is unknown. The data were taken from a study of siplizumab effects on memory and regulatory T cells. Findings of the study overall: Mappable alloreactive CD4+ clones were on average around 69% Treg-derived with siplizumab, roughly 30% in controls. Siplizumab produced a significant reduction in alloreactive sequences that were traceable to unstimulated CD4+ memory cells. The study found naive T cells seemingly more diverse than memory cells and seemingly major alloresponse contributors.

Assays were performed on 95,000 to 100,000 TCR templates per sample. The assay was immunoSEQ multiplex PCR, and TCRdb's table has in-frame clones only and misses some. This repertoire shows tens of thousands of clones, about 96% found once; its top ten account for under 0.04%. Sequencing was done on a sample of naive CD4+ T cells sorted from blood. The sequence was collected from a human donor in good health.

The CDR3 is CSVRDRVDNGELFF. The CDR3 nucleotides are TGCAGCGTCCGGGACAGGGTTGATAACGGGGAGCTGTTTTTT. V is TRBV29-1 and J is TRBJ2-2; 9 positions agree with TRBD1. The CDR3 loop spans 14 amino acids. Germline V gene sequence: CDR1 SQVTM, CDR2 ANQGSEA. The V and J ends lost 6 bases and 7 bases, in that order; junction bases with no gene match: 9.